This T cell receptor beta chain was obtained from a study of OX40 agonist ivuxolimab in advanced cancers. A note on this clone: Its matching antigen is unknown.

This CDR3 spans 15 amino acids. The ends were cut back, 0 bases at V and 2 bases at J, with 10 bases in the middle. Per germline, CDR1 SGHRS and CDR2 YFSETQ. The data were produced by immunoSEQ multiplex PCR, yet TCRdb's version contains in-frame clones alone and is incomplete. The sample holds over 100,000 clones; 85% to 95% are singletons and the top ten take about 0.93%. Findings of the study overall: CD4+ and CD8+ blood T cells expanded clonally by week 6 at 0.1 to 3.0 mg/kg.

The genes are TRBV5-1 and TRBJ2-3, with D perhaps being TRBD1 or TRBD2 (5 bases each). The TCR was taken from an adult with an advanced solid tumor such as melanoma, head and neck, liver or kidney cancer. The specimen was CD4+ or CD8+ T cells sorted from blood, collected in a trial of the OX40 agonist ivuxolimab. The CDR3 coding sequence is TGCGCCAGCAGCTTGGCCCCGGGGCACACAGATACGCAGTATTTT. Protein: CASSLAPGHTDTQYF.